This T cell receptor (beta chain) was found in a study of blood T cell repertoires in COVID-19. About the research overall: Sites across the United States, Italy and Spain contributed samples from acute and convalescent COVID-19. PBMCs, B-cell-depleted T cells, or T cells provided the cDNA or gDNA that made up the material.

Original analysis: The assay estimated nucleated cells by amplifying reference gene primers. Some clones are missing from TCRdb's copy, which holds only in-frame ones; the method was immunoSEQ multiplex PCR. From that table come the V and J calls and clone size; the DNA was used to work out D and trimming. The sample lists around 300,000 clones; over 70% were seen once. This CDR3 is 14 amino acids long. The junction had 11 bases not matched to a gene; V was cut back by 6 bases and J by 6 bases. Germline V CDR1 and CDR2: MDHEN, SYDVKM. The receptor's source is a man younger than 45 with active or convalescent COVID-19. The sequencing input was peripheral blood. The rearrangement links TRBV28 to TRBJ2-7; 7 positions agree with TRBD1. The CDR3 sequence is CASSRRDRIAEQYF. The CDR3 DNA reads as TGTGCCAGCAGCCGCCGGGACAGAATCGCCGAGCAGTACTTC.